The rows below give T cell receptor beta chains drawn from one sample of a study of T cell repertoires in cytomegalovirus infection. Antigens of these TCRs are unknown. TCRdb re-analysed the reads in MiXCR, keeping a single row per CDR3 protein. The repertoire includes about 830,000 distinct CDR3 sequences, approximately 30% of them detected once, and over 10% sits in the top ten. The starting material was cultured CD8+ T cells from PBMCs, obtained from culture after CMV antigen stimulation. Receptors were obtained from a human donor in good health (CMV status not recorded). Some clones in this sample may be carry-over from other donors' samples. Each CDR3 is given with its conserved first and last residue. A D gene is named only where the DNA matches it firmly. Size tells how often a clone was seen (once, few, many) or the class of an expanded clone, and some rows leave it out.

V gene	J gene	D gene	clone size	CDR3 protein	CDR3 DNA
TRBV7-6	TRBJ1-1	TRBD1	NA	CASSLVDITGDLNTEAFF	TGTGCCAGCAGCTTAGTGGATATCACAGGGGACTTGAACACTGAAGCTTTCTTT
TRBV11-2	TRBJ1-1	NA	many	CASSFWERKMNTEAFF	TGTGCCAGCAGCTTCTGGGAGAGAAAAATGAACACTGAAGCTTTCTTT
TRBV7-2	TRBJ2-2	NA	NA	CASSVNLGPSTGDLFF	TGTGCCAGCAGCGTAAATCTAGGCCCAAGCACCGGGGATCTGTTTTTT
TRBV7-9	TRBJ2-5	TRBD2	NA	CASSALAPETQYF	TGTGCCAGCAGCGCACTAGCGCCAGAGACCCAGTACTTC
TRBV27	TRBJ2-2	TRBD1	NA	CASSTRGRRTGELFF	TGTGCCAGCAGTACCAGGGGGCGGCGTACCGGGGAGCTGTTTTTT
TRBV7-8	TRBJ1-1	NA	many	CASSHRPGEAFF	TGTGCCAGCAGCCATAGGCCCGGGGAAGCTTTCTTT
TRBV29-1	TRBJ2-2	TRBD1	NA	CSVDRANTGELFF	TGCAGCGTAGACAGGGCGAACACCGGGGAGCTGTTTTTT
TRBV7-6	TRBJ2-5	TRBD2	many	CASSTLAPATKSTQYF	TGTGCCAGCAGTACACTAGCGCCAGCTACCAAGTCTACCCAGTACTTC
TRBV4-1	TRBJ2-5	NA	few	CASSQERRLQETQYF	TGCGCCAGCAGCCAAGAAAGAAGACTCCAAGAGACCCAGTACTTC
TRBV18	TRBJ1-5	NA	few	CASSPEGYSSQPQHF	TGTGCCAGCTCACCAGAGGGATATAGCAGTCAGCCCCAGCATTTT
TRBV7-9	TRBJ2-1	NA	many	CASSLGGNPINEQFF	TGTGCCAGCAGCCTAGGCGGGAACCCTATCAATGAGCAGTTCTTC
TRBV2	TRBJ2-7	TRBD2	NA	CASSVAGGPGEQYF	TGTGCCAGCAGTGTAGCGGGGGGGCCGGGAGAGCAGTACTTC
TRBV6-1	TRBJ2-5	NA	few	CASSAYTRGLQETQYF	TGTGCCAGCAGTGCCTACACCAGGGGTTTGCAAGAGACCCAGTACTTC
TRBV27	TRBJ1-2	NA	NA	CASRTVHGYTF	TGTGCCAGCAGGACCGTCCATGGCTACACCTTC
TRBV19	TRBJ2-2	NA	NA	CAAEGGWNTGELFF	TGTGCCGCCGAGGGCGGTTGGAACACCGGGGAGCTGTTTTTT
TRBV7-8	TRBJ1-1	NA	many	CASSLALFGGPEAFF	TGTGCCAGCAGCTTAGCGCTATTTGGGGGTCCTGAAGCTTTCTTT
TRBV20-1	TRBJ1-1	NA	many	CSGALGTTEAFF	TGCAGTGGCGCCTTGGGGACCACTGAAGCTTTCTTT